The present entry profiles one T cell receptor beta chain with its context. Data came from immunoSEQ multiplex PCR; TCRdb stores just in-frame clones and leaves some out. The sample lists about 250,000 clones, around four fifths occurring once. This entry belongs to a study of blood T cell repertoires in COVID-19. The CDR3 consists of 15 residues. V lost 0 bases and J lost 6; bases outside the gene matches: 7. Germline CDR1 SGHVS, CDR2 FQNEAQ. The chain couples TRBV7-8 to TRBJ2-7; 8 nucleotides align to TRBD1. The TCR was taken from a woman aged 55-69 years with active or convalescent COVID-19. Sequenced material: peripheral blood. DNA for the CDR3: TGTGCCAGCAGCTTAGCGGCCGGACAGGGTGCCGAGCAGTACTTC. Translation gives CASSLAAGQGAEQYF.